A selection of T cell receptor beta chains follows, all from one sample in a study of T cell responses to AZD1222 COVID-19 vaccine. TCRdb keeps only in-frame clones here, not all; method: immunoSEQ multiplex PCR. This table holds 84,000 or so clones, 85% to 90% found once. Sequencing used peripheral blood, obtained on day 0 of AZD1222 vaccination. Receptor source: an adult in good health. Each CDR3 is given with its conserved first and last residue. The D gene is left open where the match is weak. Expanded clones are given a class, and other clones once, few, many or no size at all.

>NA|TRBJ2-5|TRBD2|TRBV27
CASSLFSGIRETQYF
TGTGCCAGCAGTTTGTTTAGCGGGATCCGAGAGACCCAGTACTTC
>NA|TRBJ2-2|TRBD1|TRBV18
CASSRQGLRSTGELFF
TGTGCCAGCTCACGACAGGGGCTCCGGAGCACCGGGGAGCTGTTTTTT
>NA|TRBJ2-1|TRBD1|TRBV11-2
CASSPRTGGGYNEQFF
TGTGCCAGCAGCCCACGGACAGGGGGCGGGTACAATGAGCAGTTCTTC
>NA|TRBJ1-2|NA|TRBV6-5
CASSRDISVSYGYTF
TGTGCCAGCAGTCGGGACATAAGCGTTTCCTATGGCTACACCTTC
>once|TRBJ1-2|NA|TRBV30
CAWSPDRSYGYTF
TGTGCCTGGAGTCCCGACAGATCCTATGGCTACACCTTC
>NA|TRBJ2-1|NA|TRBV9
CASSVGGGRAYYNEQFF
TGTGCCAGCAGCGTCGGGGGTGGGCGGGCGTACTACAATGAGCAGTTCTTC
>NA|TRBJ2-2|TRBD1|TRBV5-1
CASRTGGNTGELFF
TGCGCCAGCAGAACAGGGGGGAACACCGGGGAGCTGTTTTTT
>NA|TRBJ1-3|NA|TRBV24-1
CATSDPRGTGNTIYF
TGTGCCACCAGTGATCCACGAGGGACTGGAAACACCATATATTTT
>NA|TRBJ1-4|TRBD1|TRBV25-1
CASSEWTGLNEKLFF
TGTGCCAGCAGTGAATGGACAGGCCTTAATGAAAAACTGTTTTTT
>NA|TRBJ1-5|TRBD1|TRBV28
CASSHDRVNQPQHF
TGTGCCAGCAGCCATGACAGGGTCAATCAGCCCCAGCATTTT
>NA|TRBJ2-5|TRBD2|TRBV9
CASTRGAGGHGETQYF
TGTGCCAGCACCCGGGGAGCGGGAGGGCATGGAGAGACCCAGTACTTC
>NA|TRBJ1-2|NA|TRBV28
CASKKVSYHGYTF
TGTGCCAGCAAAAAGGTGTCCTATCATGGCTACACCTTC
>NA|TRBJ2-3|TRBD1|TRBV27
CASSSLRDSRLDTQYF
TGTGCCAGCAGTTCTCTCCGGGACAGCAGGTTAGATACGCAGTATTTT
>NA|TRBJ1-1|TRBD1|TRBV19
CASSIWGTGTLGTEAFF
TGTGCCAGTAGTATATGGGGGACAGGGACCCTCGGCACTGAAGCTTTCTTT
>NA|TRBJ2-1|TRBD2|TRBV10-3
CAISQSGGDYNEQFF
TGTGCCATCAGCCAAAGCGGGGGGGACTACAATGAGCAGTTCTTC
>NA|TRBJ2-3|NA|TRBV9
CASSPNPLDTQYF
TGTGCCAGCAGCCCGAATCCCTTGGATACGCAGTATTTT
>NA|TRBJ1-5|NA|TRBV28
CASSLRGPGRQPQHF
TGTGCCAGCAGTTTGAGGGGCCCCGGACGGCAGCCCCAGCATTTT
>NA|TRBJ1-1|NA|TRBV5-1
CASSFSGQGGTEAFF
TGCGCCAGCAGCTTCAGTGGGCAGGGAGGGACTGAAGCTTTCTTT
>NA|TRBJ2-2|NA|TRBV24-1
CATSIDNTGELFF
TGTGCCACCAGTATAGATAACACCGGGGAGCTGTTTTTT
>NA|TRBJ2-5|TRBD1|TRBV29-1
CSVGRDRSVKETQYF
TGCAGCGTTGGCCGGGACAGGTCCGTGAAGGAGACCCAGTACTTC
>NA|TRBJ2-7|TRBD2|TRBV27
CASSSQRGSYEQYF
TGTGCCAGCAGTTCGCAGCGGGGCTCCTACGAGCAGTACTTC
>few|TRBJ2-2|TRBD2|TRBV19
CASSASGNTGELFF
TGTGCCAGTAGTGCTAGCGGGAACACCGGGGAGCTGTTTTTT
>NA|TRBJ1-1|NA|TRBV28
CASSPAGLNTEAFF
TGTGCCAGCAGTCCCGCAGGGCTGAACACTGAAGCTTTCTTT
>NA|TRBJ1-3|NA|TRBV9
CASSPFHGNTIYF
TGTGCCAGCAGCCCCTTCCACGGAAACACCATATATTTT
>NA|TRBJ1-1|NA|TRBV6-1
CASSEVGTHVVAAFF
TGTGCCAGCAGTGAAGTGGGCACCCATGTGGTTGCAGCTTTCTTT
>NA|TRBJ2-1|TRBD1|TRBV9
CASSIAGTGAYNEQFF
TGTGCCAGCAGCATAGCCGGGACAGGCGCCTACAATGAGCAGTTCTTC
>NA|TRBJ1-4|NA|TRBV3-1/TRBV3-2
CASSQEGSGHEKLFF
TGTGCCAGCAGCCAAGAGGGGTCAGGACATGAAAAACTGTTTTTT